This record concerns one T cell receptor (beta chain) sequence. Stated treatment: oral pan-JAK inhibitor, 5-10 mg twice daily. The data were taken from a study of CD8+ T cells in alopecia areata. V dropped 1 base and J dropped 2 bases, with 9 bases sitting between them. The V gene's germline CDR1 is SGHDN and CDR2 FVKESK. There are 15 residues in the CDR3. Sequencing templates came from extracted RNA that was reverse transcribed into cDNA. The protocol was immunoSEQ multiplex PCR, while the TCRdb copy is restricted to in-frame clones and leaves out a portion. Counted here are some 88,000 clones, 44% occurring once; the ten biggest clones make up less than 20%.

This sequence joins TRBV14 and TRBJ2-1; no clear D gene. This specimen consisted of CD8+ T cells sorted from blood, obtained at week 24, from a patient treated with tofacitinib. The receptor's source is a human donor with alopecia areata. The CDR3 protein is CASSQGLIAYNEQFF. CDR3 DNA sequence: TGTGCCAGCAGCCAAGGACTGATTGCCTACAATGAGCAGTTCTTC.